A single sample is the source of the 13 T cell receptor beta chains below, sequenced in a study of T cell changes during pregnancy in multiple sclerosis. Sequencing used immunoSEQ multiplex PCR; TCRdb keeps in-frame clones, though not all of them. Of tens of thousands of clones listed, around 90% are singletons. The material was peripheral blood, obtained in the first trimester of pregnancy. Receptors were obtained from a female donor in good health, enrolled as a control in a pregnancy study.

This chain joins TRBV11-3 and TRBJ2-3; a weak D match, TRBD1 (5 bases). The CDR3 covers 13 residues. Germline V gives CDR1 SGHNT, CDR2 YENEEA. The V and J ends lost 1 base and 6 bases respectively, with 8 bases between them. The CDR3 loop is CASSLGGADTQYF. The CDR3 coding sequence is TGTGCCAGCAGCTTAGGGGGCGCCGATACGCAGTATTTT.

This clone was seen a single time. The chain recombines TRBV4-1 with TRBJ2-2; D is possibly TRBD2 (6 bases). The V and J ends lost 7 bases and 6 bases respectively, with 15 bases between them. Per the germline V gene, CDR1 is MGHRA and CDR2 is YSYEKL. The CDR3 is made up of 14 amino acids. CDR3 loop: CASNMGGMSGELFF. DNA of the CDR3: TGCGCCAGCAATATGGGGGGAATGTCCGGGGAGCTGTTTTTT.

The CDR3 loop is CASSLSPGKSYEQYF. As DNA, the CDR3 is TGTGCCAGCAGTTTATCCCCAGGGAAGTCCTACGAGCAGTACTTC. The genes are TRBV27 and TRBJ2-7; D might be TRBD1 (5 bases). The CDR3 has 15 residues. The germline gives CDR1 MNHEY, CDR2 SMNVEV (reference sequence). V was cut by 0 bases and J by 1 base, with 10 bases left in between.

The CDR3 sequence is CASLSLPSGGLREKLFF. CDR3 sequence (DNA): TGTGCCAGCCTCTCATTACCCTCGGGGGGTTTGCGAGAAAAACTGTTTTTT. The chain uses TRBV28 and TRBJ1-4, with D perhaps matching TRBD1 (5 bases). V lost 8 bases and J lost 8, with 27 bases in between. CDR1 and CDR2 (germline): MDHEN, SYDVKM. CDR3 length equals 17 residues. The entire variable domain, with the rest obtained from reference TRBV28 and TRBJ1-4, is as follows: DVKVTQSSRYLVKRTGEKVFLECVQDMDHENMFWYRQDPGLGLRLIYFSYDVKMKEKGDIPEGYSVSREKKERFSLILESASTNQTSMYLCASLSLPSGGLREKLFFGSGTQLSVL.

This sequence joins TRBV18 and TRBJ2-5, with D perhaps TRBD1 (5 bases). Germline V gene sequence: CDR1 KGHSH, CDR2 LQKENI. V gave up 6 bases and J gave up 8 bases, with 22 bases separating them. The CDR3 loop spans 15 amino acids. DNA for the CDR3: TGTGCCAGCTCCCCCTCCGATGACAGCAAGAGAACCCAGTACTTC. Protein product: CASSPSDDSKRTQYF.

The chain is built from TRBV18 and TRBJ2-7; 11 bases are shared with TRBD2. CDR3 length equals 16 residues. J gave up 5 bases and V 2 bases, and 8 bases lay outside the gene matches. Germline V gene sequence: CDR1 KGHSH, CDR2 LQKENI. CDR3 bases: TGTGCCAGCTCACCAGGGACTAGCGGTTCGTTCAACGAGCAGTACTTC. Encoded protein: CASSPGTSGSFNEQYF.

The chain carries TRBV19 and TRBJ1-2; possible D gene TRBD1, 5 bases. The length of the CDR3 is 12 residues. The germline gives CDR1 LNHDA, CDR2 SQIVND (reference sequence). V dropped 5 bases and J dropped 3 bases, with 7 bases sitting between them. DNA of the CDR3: TGTGCCAGTAGTTGGGGGGACTATGGCTACACCTTC. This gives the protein CASSWGDYGYTF.

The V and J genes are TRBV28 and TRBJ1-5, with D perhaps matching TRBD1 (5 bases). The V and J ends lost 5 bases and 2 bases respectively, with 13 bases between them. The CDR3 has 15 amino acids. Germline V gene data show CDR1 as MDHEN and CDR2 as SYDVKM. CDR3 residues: CASSRDSQGNQPQHF. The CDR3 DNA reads TGTGCCAGCAGTAGGGACTCCCAGGGCAATCAGCCCCAGCATTTT.

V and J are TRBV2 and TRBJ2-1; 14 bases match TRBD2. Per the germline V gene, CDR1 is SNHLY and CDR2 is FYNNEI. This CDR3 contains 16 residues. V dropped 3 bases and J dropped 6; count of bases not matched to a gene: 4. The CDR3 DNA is TGTGCCAGCAGTGACGGACTAGCGGGAGGAGGCAATGAGCAGTTCTTC. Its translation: CASSDGLAGGGNEQFF. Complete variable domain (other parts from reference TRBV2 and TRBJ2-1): EPEVTQTPSHQVTQMGQEVILRCVPISNHLYFYWYRQILGQKVEFLVSFYNNEISEKSEIFDDQFSVERPDGSNFTLKIRSTKLEDSAMYFCASSDGLAGGGNEQFFGPGTRLTVL.

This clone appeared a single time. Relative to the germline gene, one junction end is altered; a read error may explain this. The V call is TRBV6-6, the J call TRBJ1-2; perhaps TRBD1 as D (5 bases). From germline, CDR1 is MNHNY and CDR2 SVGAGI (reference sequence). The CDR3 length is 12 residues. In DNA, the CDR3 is TGTGCCAGCAGGATAGGGGACTCCCTCTATATCTTC. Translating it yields CASRIGDSLYIF.

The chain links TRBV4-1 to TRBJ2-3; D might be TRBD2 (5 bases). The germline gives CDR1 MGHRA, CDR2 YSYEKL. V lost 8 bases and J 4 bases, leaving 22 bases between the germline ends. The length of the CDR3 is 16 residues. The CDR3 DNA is TGCGCCAGCCAACCCGAGGGCGGAGAGGGTGCAGATACGCAGTATTTT. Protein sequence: CASQPEGGEGADTQYF.

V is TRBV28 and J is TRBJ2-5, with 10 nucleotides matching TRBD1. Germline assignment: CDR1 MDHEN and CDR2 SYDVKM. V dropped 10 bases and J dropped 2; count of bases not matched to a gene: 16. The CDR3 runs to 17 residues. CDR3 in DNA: TGTGCCACCGGGGACAGGGGATATAGGGGAAATCAAGAGACCCAGTACTTC. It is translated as CATGDRGYRGNQETQYF.

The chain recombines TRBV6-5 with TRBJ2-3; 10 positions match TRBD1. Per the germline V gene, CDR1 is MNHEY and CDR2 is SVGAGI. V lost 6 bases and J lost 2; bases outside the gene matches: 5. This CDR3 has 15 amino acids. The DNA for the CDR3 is TGTGCCAGCAGCCAAGGACAGGGGGTCACAGATACGCAGTATTTT. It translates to CASSQGQGVTDTQYF.